The 22 T cell receptor beta chains reported below all come from one sample, sequenced in a study of PD-1 blockade in classical Hodgkin lymphoma (dated by TCRdb to 2018 to 2020). What this sample's time point label stands for: cycle 2 day 1 (C2D1) of nivolumab. All trial patients had relapsed after autologous stem cell transplantation, with cohorts A, B and C differing in prior brentuximab vedotin exposure. The library was made by the immunoSEQ multiplex PCR assay. TCRdb carries this immuneACCESS record with in-frame sequences only. Its versions omit some clonotypes, under half of them owing to an unresolved V gene in the studies checked, with the rest unexplained. This sample has about 15,000 clones in its table, and around 88% of those were observed once. The ten largest clones capture almost 25% of the sample. The specimen comprised peripheral blood mononuclear cells (PBMCs), sampled before the second cycle of nivolumab. Source of these receptors: a human donor with classical Hodgkin lymphoma.

The chain joins TRBV29-1 to TRBJ1-4; TRBD1 aligns across 7 bases. V shed 6 bases, J shed 7 bases, and the junction held 11 bases outside the gene matches. CDR3 length equals 14 residues. Germline CDR1 is SQVTM and CDR2 is ANQGSEA. The CDR3 DNA is TGCAGCGTAGAAACAGGGGAAGAGGTTGAAAAACTGTTTTTT. It codes for CSVETGEEVEKLFF. Variable domain in full (rest from reference TRBV29-1 and TRBJ1-4): SAVISQKPSRDICQRGTSLTIQCQVDSQVTMMFWYRQQPGQSLTLIATANQGSEATYESGFVIDKFPISRPNLTFSTLTVSNMSPEDSSIYLCSVETGEEVEKLFFGSGTQLSVL.

V gene TRBV11-3 combines with J gene TRBJ2-2, with D possibly TRBD2 on 6 matching bases. Germline V gene sequence: CDR1 SGHNT, CDR2 YENEEA. This CDR3 spans 14 amino acids. Trimming took off 1 base at V and 3 bases at J, with 6 bases between the two ends. The CDR3: CASSLGRDTGELFF. CDR3 nucleotide sequence: TGTGCCAGCAGCTTAGGGAGGGACACCGGGGAGCTGTTTTTT.

V and J are TRBV9 and TRBJ2-5; TRBD2 is a possible D gene (7 bases). V was cut by 0 bases and J by 2 bases, with 14 bases left in between. CDR3 length: 16 residues. Per the germline V gene, CDR1 is SGDLS and CDR2 is YYNGEE. The CDR3 is CASSVASGGVQETQYF. As DNA, the CDR3 is TGTGCCAGCAGCGTAGCTTCGGGGGGCGTGCAAGAGACCCAGTACTTC.

The chain links TRBV4-1 to TRBJ2-7, with TRBD1 identical over 7 bases. CDR3 size: 16 residues. V was clipped by 0 bases and J by 3 bases; unmatched bases: 8. In germline, CDR1 is MGHRA, CDR2 YSYEKL. The CDR3 here is CASSQDGGRGFYEQYF. The CDR3 DNA reads TGCGCCAGCAGCCAAGATGGCGGCAGGGGGTTCTACGAGCAGTACTTC.

The rearrangement joins TRBV19 to TRBJ2-3; 12 bases agree with TRBD1. Germline V gene sequence: CDR1 LNHDA, CDR2 SQIVND (reference sequence). The CDR3 sequence is 16 residues long. The J segment lost 4 bases and the V segment lost 5 bases, leaving 7 bases of the junction unmatched. The CDR3 sequence: CASSPRDRGHSDTQYF. The CDR3 region has the DNA TGTGCCAGTAGTCCCCGGGACAGGGGGCATTCAGATACGCAGTATTTT.

This clone was observed once. This rearrangement joins TRBV18 to TRBJ2-7; TRBD1 agrees at 8 bases. The trim removed 1 base at V and 3 bases at J, leaving 8 bases unmatched. CDR3 size: 16 residues. Germline V CDR1 and CDR2: KGHSH, LQKENI. The CDR3 bases are TGTGCCAGCTCACCACTCGCTGGACAGGGCTTCTACGAGCAGTACTTC. Its protein is CASSPLAGQGFYEQYF.

The gene calls are TRBV4-1 and TRBJ2-5, with D tentatively TRBD2 (5 bases). V gave up 4 bases and J gave up 5 bases, with 11 bases separating them. This CDR3 contains 13 residues. Germline V gene data show CDR1 as MGHRA and CDR2 as YSYEKL. The CDR3 DNA is TGCGCCAGCAGCCCTAGCTCGGAGGAGACCCAGTACTTC. Translating it yields CASSPSSEETQYF.

This chain connects TRBV10-3 to TRBJ1-3, with TRBD1 identical over 10 bases. J lost 4 bases, V lost 7 bases, and 13 bases had no gene match. This CDR3 has 17 residues. From germline, CDR1 is ENHRY and CDR2 SYGVKD. CDR3 coding DNA: TGTGCCATCAATTCCGGGACAGGGGACTCTGGGGGAAACACCATATATTTT. This encodes CAINSGTGDSGGNTIYF.

This chain links TRBV29-1 with TRBJ2-7, with 7 bases matching TRBD1. The CDR3 contains 13 residues. Germline V gene data show CDR1 as SQVTM and CDR2 as ANQGSEA. V lost 4 bases, J lost 3 bases, and 6 bases stayed unmatched. The CDR3 region is CSVGLTGYYEQYF. The CDR3 DNA sequence: TGCAGCGTTGGGTTGACAGGGTACTACGAGCAGTACTTC.

The V gene is TRBV10-3, the J gene TRBJ1-5, with D maybe TRBD1 (5 bases). The V end was cut by 2 bases, the J end by 2 bases, with 10 bases between. Germline V gene data show CDR1 as ENHRY and CDR2 as SYGVKD. This CDR3 is 15 amino acids long. The CDR3 bases are TGTGCCATCAGTGAGGTCCAGGGCGGCAATCAGCCCCAGCATTTT. This gives the protein CAISEVQGGNQPQHF.

This clone was observed a handful of times. This sequence joins TRBV6-5 and TRBJ2-2; 8 positions agree with TRBD2. Germline-derived CDR1 and CDR2 are MNHEY and SVGAGI. CDR3 length: 16 amino acids. V lost 2 bases and J lost 1; bases outside the gene matches: 3. The CDR3 here is CASSYDTSGNTGELFF. Written as DNA, the CDR3 is TGTGCCAGCAGTTACGATACTAGCGGGAACACCGGGGAGCTGTTTTTT.

The V and J genes are TRBV2 and TRBJ1-6, with D possibly TRBD1 on 5 matching bases. Deletions cut 8 bases from V and 3 bases from J, with 14 bases between. Germline CDR1 SNHLY, CDR2 FYNNEI. This CDR3 spans 15 amino acids. The CDR3 loop is CASHEQGDYNSPLHF. CDR3 DNA sequence: TGTGCCAGCCACGAGCAGGGTGACTATAATTCACCCCTCCACTTT.

The chain links TRBV4-2 to TRBJ2-1; a weak D match, TRBD1 (6 bases). The germline V and J ends were trimmed by 4 bases and 8 bases, with 12 bases remaining between them. Germline V lookup: CDR1 LGHNA, CDR2 YNFKEQ. This CDR3 has 13 amino acids. The CDR3 reads CASSPQGLHEQFF. The CDR3 DNA sequence: TGTGCCAGCAGCCCACAGGGTCTTCATGAGCAGTTCTTC.

V and J are TRBV2 and TRBJ1-5, with unresolved D. Looked up from germline, CDR1 is SNHLY and CDR2 is FYNNEI. The CDR3 is 15 amino acids. Deletions cut 2 bases from V and 1 base from J, with 9 bases between. The CDR3 DNA sequence: TGTGCCAGCAGTGAATGGGCACCCAGCAATCAGCCCCAGCATTTT. Translating gives CASSEWAPSNQPQHF. The full variable domain, rest sourced from reference TRBV2 and TRBJ1-5, is EPEVTQTPSHQVTQMGQEVILRCVPISNHLYFYWYRQILGQKVEFLVSFYNNEISEKSEIFDDQFSVERPDGSNFTLKIRSTKLEDSAMYFCASSEWAPSNQPQHFGDGTRLSIL.

In this sample, this clone turned up a few times. CDR3 in amino acids: CASSLGGSLRETQYF. The CDR3 DNA is TGTGCCAGCAGCTTGGGAGGGTCCCTTAGGGAGACCCAGTACTTC. The rearrangement joins TRBV5-4 to TRBJ2-5; D is possibly TRBD2 (5 bases). The CDR3 runs 15 residues. Germline V gene data show CDR1 as SGHNT and CDR2 as YYREEE (reference sequence). V was cut by 0 bases and J by 5 bases, with 14 bases left in between.

The gene calls are TRBV9 and TRBJ1-4, with a tentative D call TRBD1 (5 bases). Germline CDR1 reads SGDLS; CDR2 reads YYNGEE. The V end lost 0 bases, the J end lost 4 bases, and 7 bases lay between the germline ends. The CDR3 runs to 14 residues. The CDR3 sequence: CASSVGQGNEKLFF. CDR3 nucleotides: TGTGCCAGCAGCGTAGGTCAGGGTAATGAAAAACTGTTTTTT. Full variable domain (remainder filled in from reference TRBV9 and TRBJ1-4): DSGVTQTPKHLITATGQRVTLRCSPRSGDLSVYWYQQSLDQGLQFLIQYYNGEERAKGNILERFSAQQFPDLHSELNLSSLELGDSALYFCASSVGQGNEKLFFGSGTQLSVL.

The chain couples TRBV9 to TRBJ2-5; D remains ambiguous. Germline V lookup: CDR1 SGDLS, CDR2 YYNGEE. Trimming removed 0 bases from V and 4 bases from J, with 10 bases in between. This CDR3 contains 14 residues. CDR3 region: CASSVDGSVETQYF. Written as DNA, the CDR3 is TGTGCCAGCAGCGTAGATGGGTCCGTAGAGACCCAGTACTTC.

The chain carries TRBV28 and TRBJ2-7; the D is unclear. This CDR3 is 11 amino acids long. Germline V CDR1 and CDR2: MDHEN, SYDVKM. V gave up 4 bases and J gave up 4 bases, with 5 bases separating them. CDR3 nucleotide sequence: TGTGCCAGCAGTTCGGGTTACGAGCAGTACTTC. This encodes CASSSGYEQYF.

The chain is built from TRBV10-3 and TRBJ1-3, with a possible D match to TRBD1 (5 bases). Trimming cost V 7 bases and J 1 base, with 11 bases left between them. Looked up from germline, CDR1 is ENHRY and CDR2 is SYGVKD. This CDR3 has 14 residues. The CDR3 reads CAITAEGSGNTIYF. CDR3 DNA: TGTGCCATCACCGCCGAGGGGTCTGGAAACACCATATATTTT.

The V gene is TRBV9, the J gene TRBJ2-5; D is perhaps TRBD2 (7 bases). Germline loops: CDR1 SGDLS, CDR2 YYNGEE. This CDR3 has 16 residues. V was cut by 0 bases and J by 5 bases, with 17 bases left in between. Written as DNA, the CDR3 is TGTGCCAGCAGCGTAGTGGGCGGGGGCTCCGGGGAGACCCAGTACTTC. Residues: CASSVVGGGSGETQYF.

J is TRBJ1-2 and V is TRBV7-9; D may be TRBD1 (6 bases). Germline-derived CDR1 and CDR2 are SEHNR and FQNEAQ (reference sequence). CDR3 length: 13 residues. Trimming took off 6 bases at V and 14 bases at J, with 22 bases between the two ends. The CDR3, as DNA: TGTGCCAGCAGTTCGCCGAGGGGGGGGCCATGGACCTTC. It specifies CASSSPRGGPWTF.

V and J are TRBV18 and TRBJ2-1, with TRBD1 matching 10 bases. The CDR3 loop spans 15 amino acids. Germline V gene sequence: CDR1 KGHSH, CDR2 LQKENI. J was trimmed by 6 bases and V by 6 bases; bases with no gene match: 8. The CDR3 DNA is TGTGCCAGCTCCCCCCGGGACAGGGGAGGCAATGAGCAGTTCTTC. Encoded protein: CASSPRDRGGNEQFF.